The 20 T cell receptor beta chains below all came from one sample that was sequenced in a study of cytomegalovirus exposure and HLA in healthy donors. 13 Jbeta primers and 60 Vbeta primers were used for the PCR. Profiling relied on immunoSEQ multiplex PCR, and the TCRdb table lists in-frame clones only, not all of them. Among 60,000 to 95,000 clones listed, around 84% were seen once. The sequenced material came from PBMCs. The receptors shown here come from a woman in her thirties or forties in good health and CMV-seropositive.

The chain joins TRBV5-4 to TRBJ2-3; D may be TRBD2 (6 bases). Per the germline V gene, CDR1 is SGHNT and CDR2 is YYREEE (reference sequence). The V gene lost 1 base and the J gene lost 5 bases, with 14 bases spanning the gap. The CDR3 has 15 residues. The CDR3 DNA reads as TGTGCCAGCAGCTTGCCAGGGAGGACGAGAGATACGCAGTATTTT. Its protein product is CASSLPGRTRDTQYF.

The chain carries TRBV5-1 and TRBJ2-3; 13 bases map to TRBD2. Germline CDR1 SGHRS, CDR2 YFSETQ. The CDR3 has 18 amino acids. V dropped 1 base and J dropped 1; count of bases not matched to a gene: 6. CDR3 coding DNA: TGCGCCAGCAGCTTGAGTCCGGGACTAGCGGGACGCACAGATACGCAGTATTTT. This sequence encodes CASSLSPGLAGRTDTQYF.

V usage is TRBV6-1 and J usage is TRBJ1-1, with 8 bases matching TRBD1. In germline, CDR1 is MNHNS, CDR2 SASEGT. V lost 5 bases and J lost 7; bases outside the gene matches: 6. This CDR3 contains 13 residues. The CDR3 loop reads CASSPTGGGEAFF. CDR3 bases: TGTGCCAGCAGTCCAACAGGGGGTGGTGAAGCTTTCTTT.

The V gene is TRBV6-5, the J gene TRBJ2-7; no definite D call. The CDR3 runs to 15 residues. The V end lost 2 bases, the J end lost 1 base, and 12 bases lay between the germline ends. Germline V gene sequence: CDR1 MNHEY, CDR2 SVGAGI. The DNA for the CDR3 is TGTGCCAGCAGTTACGGTCCGGTTGATTCCTACGAGCAGTACTTC. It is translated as CASSYGPVDSYEQYF.

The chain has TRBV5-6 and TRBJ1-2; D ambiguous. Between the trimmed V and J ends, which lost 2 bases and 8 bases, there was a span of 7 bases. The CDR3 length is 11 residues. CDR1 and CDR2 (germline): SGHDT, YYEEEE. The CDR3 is CASSFGRGYTF. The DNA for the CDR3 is TGTGCCAGCAGCTTCGGTCGGGGCTACACCTTC.

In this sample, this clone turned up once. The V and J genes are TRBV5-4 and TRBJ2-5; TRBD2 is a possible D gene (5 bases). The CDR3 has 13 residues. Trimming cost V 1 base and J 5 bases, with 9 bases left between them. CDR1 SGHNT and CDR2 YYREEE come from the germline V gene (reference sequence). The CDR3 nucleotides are TGTGCCAGCAGCTTGAGTAGCGTGGAGACCCAGTACTTC. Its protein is CASSLSSVETQYF.

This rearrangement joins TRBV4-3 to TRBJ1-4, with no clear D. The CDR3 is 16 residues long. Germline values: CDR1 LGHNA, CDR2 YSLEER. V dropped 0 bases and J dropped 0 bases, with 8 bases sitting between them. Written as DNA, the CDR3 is TGCGCCAGCAGCCAAGATTTGGCAGCAACTAATGAAAAACTGTTTTTT. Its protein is CASSQDLAATNEKLFF.

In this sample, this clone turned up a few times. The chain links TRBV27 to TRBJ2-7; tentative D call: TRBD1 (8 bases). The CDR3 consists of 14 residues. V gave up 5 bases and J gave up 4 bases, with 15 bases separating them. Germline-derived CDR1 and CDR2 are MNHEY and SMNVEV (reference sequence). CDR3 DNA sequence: TGTGCCAGCAGTGCCGGACAGGGAGGGTACGAGCAGTACTTC. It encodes CASSAGQGGYEQYF.

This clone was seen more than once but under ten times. In DNA, the CDR3 is TGTGCCATAAAAGGGGGAAATACCTACGAGCAGTACTTC. This codes for CAIKGGNTYEQYF. The genes are TRBV5-4 and TRBJ2-7; D may be TRBD1 (6 bases). This CDR3 spans 13 amino acids. Trimming shortened V by 9 bases and J by 2 bases, and 15 bases separated the two germline ends. From germline, CDR1 is SGHNT and CDR2 YYREEE (reference sequence).

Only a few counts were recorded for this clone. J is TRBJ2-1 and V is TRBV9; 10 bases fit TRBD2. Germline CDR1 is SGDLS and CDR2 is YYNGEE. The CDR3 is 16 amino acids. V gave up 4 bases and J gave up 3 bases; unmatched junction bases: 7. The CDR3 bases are TGTGCCAGCAGCACGCGGACTAGCGGTGACTACAATGAGCAGTTCTTC. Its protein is CASSTRTSGDYNEQFF.

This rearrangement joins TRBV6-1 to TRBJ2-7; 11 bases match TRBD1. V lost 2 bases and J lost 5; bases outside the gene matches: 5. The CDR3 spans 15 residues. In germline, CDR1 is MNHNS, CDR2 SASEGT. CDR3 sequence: CASSEPGTGGHEQYF. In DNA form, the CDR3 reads TGTGCCAGCAGTGAACCCGGGACAGGGGGACACGAGCAGTACTTC.

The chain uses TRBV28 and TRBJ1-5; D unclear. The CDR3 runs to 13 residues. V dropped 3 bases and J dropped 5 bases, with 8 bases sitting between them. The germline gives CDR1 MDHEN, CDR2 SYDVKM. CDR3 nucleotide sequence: TGTGCCAGCAGTTTGCAAGCCTATCAGCCCCAGCATTTT. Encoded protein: CASSLQAYQPQHF.

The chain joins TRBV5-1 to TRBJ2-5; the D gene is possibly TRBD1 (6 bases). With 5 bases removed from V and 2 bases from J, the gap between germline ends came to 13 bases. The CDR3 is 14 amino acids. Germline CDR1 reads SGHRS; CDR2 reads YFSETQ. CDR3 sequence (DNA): TGCGCCAGCAGGCCCGGGACAAATCAAGAGACCCAGTACTTC. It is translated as CASRPGTNQETQYF.

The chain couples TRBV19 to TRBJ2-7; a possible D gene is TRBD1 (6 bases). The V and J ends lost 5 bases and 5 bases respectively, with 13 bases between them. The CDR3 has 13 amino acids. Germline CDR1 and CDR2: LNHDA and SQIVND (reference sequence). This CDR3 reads CASSPGTLDEQYF. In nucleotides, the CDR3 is TGTGCCAGTAGTCCCGGGACACTGGACGAGCAGTACTTC.

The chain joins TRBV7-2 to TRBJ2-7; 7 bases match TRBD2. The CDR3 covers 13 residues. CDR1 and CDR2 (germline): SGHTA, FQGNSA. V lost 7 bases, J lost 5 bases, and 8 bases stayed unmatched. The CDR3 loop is CASNRGRVDEQYF. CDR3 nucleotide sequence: TGTGCCAGCAACCGTGGGAGGGTAGACGAGCAGTACTTC.

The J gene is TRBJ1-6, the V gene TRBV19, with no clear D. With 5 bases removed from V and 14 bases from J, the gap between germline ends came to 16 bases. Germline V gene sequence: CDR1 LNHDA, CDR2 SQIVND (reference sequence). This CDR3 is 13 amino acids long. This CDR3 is CASSLTGVEALHF. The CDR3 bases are TGTGCCAGTAGTCTGACCGGCGTTGAGGCCCTCCACTTT. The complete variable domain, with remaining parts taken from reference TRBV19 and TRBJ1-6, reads DGGITQSPKYLFRKEGQNVTLSCEQNLNHDAMYWYRQDPGQGLRLIYYSQIVNDFQKGDIAEGYSVSREKKESFPLTVTSAQKNPTAFYLCASSLTGVEALHFGNGTRLTVT.

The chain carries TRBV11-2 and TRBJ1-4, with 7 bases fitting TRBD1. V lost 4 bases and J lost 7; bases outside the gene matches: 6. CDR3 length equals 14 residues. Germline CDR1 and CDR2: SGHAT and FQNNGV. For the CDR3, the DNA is TGTGCCAGCAGCTGGGGGACAGTAAGTGAAAAACTGTTTTTT. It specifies CASSWGTVSEKLFF.

The CDR3 bases are TGTGCCAGCAGTTTAGGGGGACACGCTCAGCCCCAGCATTTT. Its translation is CASSLGGHAQPQHF. V usage is TRBV28 and J usage is TRBJ1-5; tentatively, D is TRBD1 (6 bases). The CDR3 sequence is 14 residues long. Germline CDR1 is MDHEN and CDR2 is SYDVKM. Between the trimmed V and J ends, which lost 2 bases and 6 bases, there was a span of 11 bases.

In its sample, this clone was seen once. CDR3: CASSMLRGGLYEQYF. CDR3 DNA sequence: TGTGCCAGTAGTATGCTGCGGGGGGGCCTCTACGAGCAGTACTTC. The chain couples TRBV19 to TRBJ2-7, with TRBD2 identical over 9 bases. V was clipped by 3 bases and J by 3 bases; unmatched bases: 6. The germline gives CDR1 LNHDA, CDR2 SQIVND (reference sequence). CDR3 length equals 15 residues.

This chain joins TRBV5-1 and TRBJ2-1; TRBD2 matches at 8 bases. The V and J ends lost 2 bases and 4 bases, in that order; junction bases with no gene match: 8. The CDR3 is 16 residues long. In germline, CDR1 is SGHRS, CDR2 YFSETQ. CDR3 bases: TGCGCCAGCAGCTTTGAGCGGGGGTCACGTTACAATGAGCAGTTCTTC. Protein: CASSFERGSRYNEQFF.